This T cell receptor (beta chain) appears in the sequencing data of a study of cytomegalovirus exposure and HLA in healthy donors. Overall study findings and caveats: Later analysis suggested most CMV-associated TCR beta chains were HLA-restricted.

This CDR3 is built from 14 residues. The trim removed 6 bases at V and 5 bases at J, leaving 5 bases unmatched. The V gene's germline CDR1 is LNHDA and CDR2 SQIVND (reference sequence). To note about this clone: Its antigen is currently unknown.

Healthy bone marrow donors made up the cohort. Primers for the PCR totalled 60 Vbeta and 13 Jbeta. Sequencing used immunoSEQ multiplex PCR; TCRdb keeps in-frame clones, though not all of them. Among 150,000 to 200,000 clones, approximately 85% were seen once, and the ten largest hold about 2.2%. Sequenced: PBMCs. The chain is built from TRBV19 and TRBJ1-2; TRBD1 aligns across 11 bases. The sequence derives from a woman in her 50s in good health and CMV-seronegative. The CDR3 protein is CASRGTGGLYGYTF. As DNA, the CDR3 is TGTGCCAGTAGGGGGACAGGGGGTCTATATGGCTACACCTTC. Looking up the rest from reference TRBV19 and TRBJ1-2 gives the full variable domain: DGGITQSPKYLFRKEGQNVTLSCEQNLNHDAMYWYRQDPGQGLRLIYYSQIVNDFQKGDIAEGYSVSREKKESFPLTVTSAQKNPTAFYLCASRGTGGLYGYTFGSGTRLTVV.